Described below is a single TCR beta chain sequence and its context. The sample comes from a study of cytomegalovirus exposure and HLA in healthy donors. Germline trimming cut 5 bases from V and 5 bases from J; bases unmatched to any gene: 21. Germline loops: CDR1 ENHRY, CDR2 SYGVKD. The CDR3 runs 20 residues. The table came from immunoSEQ multiplex PCR; TCRdb's copy has only in-frame clones and leaves some out. The table has about 110,000 clones, approximately 91% seen once. V and J are TRBV10-3 and TRBJ2-3; 11 bases align to TRBD2. The sequence derives from a woman between 18 and 30 years old in good health and CMV-seronegative. Sequencing was performed on PBMCs. In DNA form, the CDR3 reads TGTGCCATCAGTCACACGACTAGCGGGAAGGAACACACTAGATTAGATACGCAGTATTTT. Translating it yields CAISHTTSGKEHTRLDTQYF.